This passage covers 27 T cell receptor beta chains from one sample sequenced in a study of control samples from healthy donors and cancer patients. This table comes from immunoSEQ multiplex PCR, and its TCRdb copy is limited to in-frame clones, with some not included. The data hold approximately 150,000 clones, with 91% observed a single time. Sequencing was done on a sample of blood. The receptor set was obtained from a man in his late teens or twenties in good health.

The chain couples TRBV4-3 to TRBJ1-5; a possible D gene is TRBD1 (5 bases). V gave up 4 bases and J gave up 4 bases, with 14 bases separating them. This CDR3 has 15 residues. Germline CDR1 is LGHNA and CDR2 is YSLEER. This chain's CDR3 is CASSPKAAGNQPQHF. CDR3 DNA: TGCGCCAGCAGCCCGAAGGCAGCAGGGAATCAGCCCCAGCATTTT.

In its sample, this clone was seen once. Other DNA sequences within the sample encode an identical CDR3. J is TRBJ2-5 and V is TRBV7-9; 9 nucleotides agree with TRBD1. With V trimmed by 3 bases and J by 1 base, 0 bases remained unmatched. The CDR3 spans 14 residues. CDR1 SEHNR and CDR2 FQNEAQ come from the germline V gene (reference sequence). CDR3 in amino acids: CASSLGQGQETQYF. CDR3 coding DNA: TGTGCCAGCAGCTTGGGACAGGGCCAAGAGACCCAGTACTTC. The whole variable domain, remainder taken from reference TRBV7-9 and TRBJ2-5, is DTGVSQNPRHKITKRGQNVTFRCDPISEHNRLYWYRQTLGQGPEFLTYFQNEAQLEKSRLLSDRFSAERPKGSFSTLEIQRTEQGDSAMYLCASSLGQGQETQYFGPGTRLLVL.

This sequence joins TRBV30 and TRBJ1-4; D possibly corresponds to TRBD1 (5 bases). Germline-derived CDR1 and CDR2 are GTSNPN and SVGIG (reference sequence). The ends were cut back, 0 bases at V and 0 bases at J, with 17 bases in the middle. The CDR3 consists of 18 residues. The CDR3 spells CAWSVDSRLQATNEKLFF. DNA for the CDR3: TGTGCCTGGAGTGTAGACAGCCGGCTACAAGCAACTAATGAAAAACTGTTTTTT.

The chain is built from TRBV10-3 and TRBJ2-3; 7 bases line up with TRBD2. The CDR3 runs to 14 residues. V shed 4 bases, J shed 1 base, and the junction held 2 bases outside the gene matches. CDR1 and CDR2 (germline): ENHRY, SYGVKD. Written as DNA, the CDR3 is TGTGCCATCAGTGGGGCGGGGGGCACAGATACGCAGTATTTT. Its translation is CAISGAGGTDTQYF.

This clone was seen a few times. The rearrangement joins TRBV2 to TRBJ2-7; D not resolved. Trimming stripped 4 bases from V and 3 bases from J, with 10 bases between. CDR1 is SNHLY and CDR2 is FYNNEI in the germline V gene. The CDR3 runs 13 residues. CDR3 sequence: CASSGLRNYEQYF. As DNA, the CDR3 is TGTGCCAGCAGTGGCCTAAGGAACTACGAGCAGTACTTC.

This chain links TRBV30 with TRBJ1-2, with 9 bases fitting TRBD1. The CDR3 has 13 residues. The germline gives CDR1 GTSNPN, CDR2 SVGIG (reference sequence). V dropped 2 bases and J dropped 4; count of bases not matched to a gene: 2. Written as DNA, the CDR3 is TGTGCCTGGAGTCTGGGACAGGGCTATGGCTACACCTTC. It yields the protein CAWSLGQGYGYTF.

The V gene is TRBV7-3, the J gene TRBJ2-1, with 10 nucleotides matching TRBD2. Germline CDR1 SGHTA, CDR2 FQGTGA. The J segment lost 4 bases and the V segment lost 3 bases, leaving 6 bases of the junction unmatched. This CDR3 comprises 16 residues. This chain's CDR3 is CASSLESGGAYNEQFF. CDR3 DNA sequence: TGTGCCAGCAGCTTGGAAAGCGGGGGGGCGTACAATGAGCAGTTCTTC.

The V and J genes are TRBV9 and TRBJ1-3, with 7 positions matching TRBD1. The junction had 6 bases not matched to a gene; V was cut back by 3 bases and J by 9 bases. Germline-derived CDR1 and CDR2 are SGDLS and YYNGEE. The CDR3 sequence is 13 residues long. The chain's CDR3 is CASSGTGASTIYF. CDR3 bases: TGTGCCAGCAGCGGAACAGGGGCCAGCACCATATATTTT.

This clone was seen a single time. This chain connects TRBV27 to TRBJ2-1; 10 nucleotides match TRBD1. This CDR3 comprises 17 residues. J gave up 1 base and V 6 bases, and 9 bases lay outside the gene matches. Germline lookup yields CDR1 MNHEY and CDR2 SMNVEV (reference sequence). The CDR3: CASRSRTGGDSYNEQFF. The CDR3 nucleotides are TGTGCCAGCAGATCCCGGACAGGGGGGGATTCCTACAATGAGCAGTTCTTC.

This chain connects TRBV12-3 or TRBV12-4 to TRBJ1-5; D is uncertain. There are 12 residues in the CDR3. The V gene lost 1 base and the J gene lost 6 bases, with 4 bases spanning the gap. The chain's CDR3 is CASSLGFQPQHF. CDR3 bases: TGTGCCAGCAGTTTAGGGTTTCAGCCCCAGCATTTT.

In this sample, this clone turned up once. The chain is built from TRBV15 and TRBJ2-2; D possibly matches TRBD1 or TRBD2 (5 bases each). Between the trimmed V and J ends, which lost 9 bases and 2 bases, there was a span of 16 bases. CDR3 size: 15 residues. The germline CDR1 and CDR2 sequences are LNHNV and YYDKDF (reference sequence). As DNA, the CDR3 is TGTGCCACTTCGGGGAGAGGGGTTAACACCGGGGAGCTGTTTTTT. It specifies CATSGRGVNTGELFF.

The chain uses TRBV7-9 and TRBJ1-1; D unclear. The ends were cut back, 2 bases at V and 3 bases at J, with 13 bases in the middle. This CDR3 contains 15 residues. CDR1 is SEHNR, CDR2 FQNEAQ, per germline (reference sequence). The CDR3 bases are TGTGCCAGCAGCTTATCAGGATTATGGGACACTGAAGCTTTCTTT. Its translation: CASSLSGLWDTEAFF. Full variable domain (rest looked up from reference TRBV7-9 and TRBJ1-1): DTGVSQNPRHKITKRGQNVTFRCDPISEHNRLYWYRQTLGQGPEFLTYFQNEAQLEKSRLLSDRFSAERPKGSFSTLEIQRTEQGDSAMYLCASSLSGLWDTEAFFGQGTRLTVV.

This sequence joins TRBV15 and TRBJ2-4, with D unresolved. The CDR3 consists of 13 residues. V was clipped by 0 bases and J by 3 bases, with 3 bases between them. The germline gives CDR1 LNHNV, CDR2 YYDKDF (reference sequence). The CDR3 sequence: CATSREDKNIQYF. In nucleotides, the CDR3 is TGTGCCACCAGCAGAGAGGACAAAAACATTCAGTACTTC.

V and J are TRBV2 and TRBJ1-1; TRBD1 matches 10 bases. Germline-derived CDR1 and CDR2 are SNHLY and FYNNEI. J gave up 9 bases and V 7 bases, and 5 bases lay outside the gene matches. The CDR3 spans 12 residues. CDR3 sequence: CASTADRGKAFF. CDR3 DNA sequence: TGTGCCAGCACCGCGGACAGGGGGAAAGCTTTCTTT.

This rearrangement joins TRBV4-2 to TRBJ1-5; D call uncertain. The CDR3 has 16 amino acids. Trimming removed 0 bases from V and 0 bases from J, with 9 bases in between. The germline gives CDR1 LGHNA, CDR2 YNFKEQ. The CDR3 loop reads CASSQDWPDSNQPQHF. In nucleotides, the CDR3 is TGTGCCAGCAGCCAAGATTGGCCAGATAGCAATCAGCCCCAGCATTTT.

The V call is TRBV4-2, the J call TRBJ1-2, with D perhaps TRBD1 (6 bases). Germline V CDR1 and CDR2: LGHNA, YNFKEQ. V was clipped by 5 bases and J by 2 bases, with 6 bases between them. The length of the CDR3 is 12 residues. CDR3 nucleotide sequence: TGTGCCAGCAGCGGGGGCAACTATGGCTACACCTTC. Amino acids: CASSGGNYGYTF.

V is TRBV29-1 and J is TRBJ1-1; D is perhaps TRBD1 (6 bases). Germline values: CDR1 SQVTM, CDR2 ANQGSEA. CDR3 length equals 13 residues. Trimming left V 5 bases short and J 0 bases short, with 10 bases between. The CDR3 spells CSVNRVMNTEAFF. CDR3 bases: TGCAGCGTTAACAGGGTTATGAACACTGAAGCTTTCTTT. Based on the CDR3 plus reference TRBV29-1 and TRBJ1-1, the full variable domain is SAVISQKPSRDICQRGTSLTIQCQVDSQVTMMFWYRQQPGQSLTLIATANQGSEATYESGFVIDKFPISRPNLTFSTLTVSNMSPEDSSIYLCSVNRVMNTEAFFGQGTRLTVV.

The J gene is TRBJ2-3, the V gene TRBV2; 7 bases align to TRBD2. The J segment lost 5 bases and the V segment lost 6 bases, leaving 5 bases of the junction unmatched. The CDR3 totals 13 residues. Per the germline V gene, CDR1 is SNHLY and CDR2 is FYNNEI. The CDR3 bases are TGTGCCAGCAGCTGGGGGGGAGGAGATACGCAGTATTTT. The encoded protein is CASSWGGGDTQYF.

This clone occurred a few times. The genes are TRBV10-3 and TRBJ2-3; 7 positions match TRBD1. The CDR3 spans 13 residues. CDR1 and CDR2 from the germline V gene are ENHRY and SYGVKD. J gave up 5 bases and V 6 bases, and 5 bases lay outside the gene matches. For the CDR3, the DNA is TGTGCCATCAGCTTACAGGGGAGAGATACGCAGTATTTT. This encodes CAISLQGRDTQYF.

The chain combines TRBV21-1 with TRBJ2-7; TRBD1, the table's D call, was not compared with the DNA. TRBV21-1 constitutes a pseudogene. The length of the CDR3 is 14 residues. The CDR3 loop is CASSKGRPSYEQYF. CDR3 nucleotide sequence: TGTGCCAGCAGCAAGGGCAGGCCCTCCTACGAGCAGTACTTC.

The table lists this clone with a count of one. V and J are TRBV29-1 and TRBJ1-1; 11 positions agree with TRBD1. The CDR3 contains 14 residues. Germline trimming cut 6 bases from V and 5 bases from J; bases unmatched to any gene: 8. CDR1 and CDR2 (germline): SQVTM, ANQGSEA. The CDR3 is CSVADRGLKTEAFF. The CDR3 region has the DNA TGCAGCGTCGCGGACAGGGGGCTTAAAACTGAAGCTTTCTTT.

Worth noting for this clone: Other DNA sequences of this sample code for an identical CDR3. The rearrangement joins TRBV7-9 to TRBJ1-6; D gene unclear. V lost 3 bases and J lost 6, with 9 bases in between. CDR3 length: 14 residues. Germline-derived CDR1 and CDR2 are SEHNR and FQNEAQ (reference sequence). CDR3 sequence reads: CASSLGQSNSPLHF. CDR3 nucleotide sequence: TGTGCCAGCAGCTTGGGTCAGAGTAATTCACCCCTCCACTTT.

This clone has a handful of counts. The chain recombines TRBV6-2 or TRBV6-3 with TRBJ2-5; the D gene is possibly TRBD2 (6 bases). V was cut by 5 bases and J by 5 bases, with 12 bases left in between. The CDR3 runs 13 residues. Germline CDR1 is MNHEY and CDR2 is SVGEGT. This CDR3 is CASSRPGRETQYF. The CDR3 bases are TGTGCCAGCAGTCGTCCAGGGAGGGAGACCCAGTACTTC.

This clone occurred once. This sequence joins TRBV7-2 and TRBJ2-7; 7 positions match TRBD1. The ends lost 4 bases at V and 0 bases at J; junction bases unmatched: 6. CDR3 length: 15 residues. Germline-derived CDR1 and CDR2 are SGHTA and FQGNSA. The CDR3 is CASSSQTGSSYEQYF. CDR3 in DNA: TGTGCCAGCAGCTCTCAGACAGGGAGCTCCTACGAGCAGTACTTC.

Ten or more counts support this clone. V gene TRBV3-1 (or the pseudogene TRBV3-2) combines with J gene TRBJ1-2; the D gene is possibly TRBD1 (5 bases). Per germline, CDR1 LGHDT and CDR2 YNNKEL (reference sequence). V dropped 2 bases and J dropped 4 bases, with 11 bases sitting between them. CDR3 length equals 14 residues. The CDR3 DNA is TGTGCCAGCAGCCAACAACAGGCTGGCTATGGCTACACCTTC. Translation: CASSQQQAGYGYTF.

This clone was detected a few times. The CDR3 coding sequence is TGTGCCAGCAGCCAGACCGGGACTAGCGGGGCCGACGAGCAGTACTTC. As protein: CASSQTGTSGADEQYF. The chain recombines TRBV4-2 with TRBJ2-7, with 13 nucleotides matching TRBD2. CDR3 length equals 16 residues. Germline CDR1 LGHNA, CDR2 YNFKEQ. V lost 3 bases to trimming and J lost 5 bases; unmatched junction nucleotides: 7.

The chain uses TRBV9 and TRBJ1-2; D unresolved. The CDR3 extends over 14 amino acids. Germline-derived CDR1 and CDR2 are SGDLS and YYNGEE. V was trimmed by 4 bases and J by 5 bases, leaving 15 bases between them. The CDR3 here is CASSPPGSPYGYTF. As DNA, the CDR3 is TGTGCCAGCAGCCCCCCGGGATCCCCTTATGGCTACACCTTC.